What follows describes a single TCR beta chain. This CDR3 region has 13 residues. The ends were cut back, 9 bases at V and 3 bases at J, with 14 bases in the middle. Germline V lookup: CDR1 LNHDA, CDR2 SQIVND (reference sequence). The repertoire was sequenced with immunoSEQ multiplex PCR; TCRdb's copy has only in-frame clones and lacks some. This table has 65,000 to 95,000 clones, approximately 94% appearing once. These data come from a study of T cell changes during pregnancy in multiple sclerosis. The chain uses TRBV19 and TRBJ1-2, with a possible D match to TRBD1 (5 bases). The sample was peripheral blood, taken after pregnancy. This receptor was taken from a female donor in good health, enrolled as a control in a pregnancy study. The CDR3 here is CASTLGRDYGYTF. CDR3 DNA sequence: TGTGCCAGCACTCTTGGCAGGGACTATGGCTACACCTTC.